The 23 T cell receptor beta chains in this list originate from one sample, sequenced in a study of molecular identifiers for immune sequencing clone quantification. TCRdb re-analysed the PCR reads in MiXCR, keeping a single row per CDR3 protein. This sample has hundreds of thousands of distinct CDR3 sequences, with approximately 24% found just once. The sample comprised naive CD8+ T cells from blood, with Jurkat cell RNA spiked in. As for subset: FACS-sorted CD8+CD4-CCR7+CD45RA+ naive T cells. These TCRs come from a human donor in good health. Some libraries in this study had Jurkat cell RNA spiked in.

The gene calls are TRBV20-1 and TRBJ2-1; a possible D gene is TRBD1 (5 bases). The CDR3 covers 15 residues. Germline V CDR1 and CDR2: DFQATT, SNEGSKA (reference sequence). The V end was cut by 3 bases, the J end by 0 bases, with 12 bases between. The CDR3 protein is CSARGRQSSYNEQFF. The CDR3 region has the DNA TGCAGTGCTAGGGGTCGACAGTCCTCCTACAATGAGCAGTTCTTC.

This clonotype was found a few times. V gene TRBV27 combines with J gene TRBJ2-1; TRBD2 aligns across 9 bases. CDR3 size: 15 residues. The V gene end was trimmed by 3 bases and the J gene end by 3 bases; junction bases not matched to a gene: 3. Looked up from germline, CDR1 is MNHEY and CDR2 is SMNVEV (reference sequence). The CDR3 spells CASSFGSGSYNEQFF. The CDR3, as DNA: TGTGCCAGCAGTTTTGGTAGCGGGAGCTACAATGAGCAGTTCTTC.

With regard to this clonotype: This may be a read error: a much more frequent sequence differs by one nucleotide. The chain is built from TRBV6-6 and TRBJ1-2, with D hard to call. The CDR3 totals 13 residues. The V end was cut by 8 bases, the J end by 3 bases, with 13 bases between. Germline V CDR1 and CDR2: MNHNY, SVGAGI (reference sequence). CDR3 region: CASAASAHYGYTF. For the CDR3, the DNA is TGTGCCAGCGCCGCCAGTGCCCACTATGGCTACACCTTC.

The V call is TRBV11-2, the J call TRBJ2-3; either TRBD1 or TRBD2 may fit D (5 bases each). Germline CDR1 and CDR2: SGHAT and FQNNGV. Trimming took off 8 bases at V and 4 bases at J, with 13 bases between the two ends. The CDR3 loop spans 13 amino acids. The CDR3 sequence is CASAGAAPDTQYF. CDR3 in DNA: TGTGCCAGCGCCGGGGCAGCCCCAGATACGCAGTATTTT.

This clonotype was counted once. One end of the junction does not line up with germline, which may come from a read error. The rearrangement uses TRBV10-3 and TRBJ1-1; a possible D gene is TRBD1 (5 bases). The CDR3 sequence is 14 residues long. CDR1 ENHRY and CDR2 SYGVKD come from the germline V gene. This CDR3 is CAIGEGQSNTDAFF. The CDR3 coding sequence is TGTGCCATCGGTGAGGGGCAGTCGAACACTGATGCTTTCTTT.

To note about this clonotype: A read error may be the cause here, since a much bigger clone is one base away. This rearrangement joins TRBV27 to TRBJ2-7, with D hard to call. This CDR3 contains 13 residues. Per germline, CDR1 MNHEY and CDR2 SMNVEV (reference sequence). The CDR3 here is CASSHDPGHEQNF. In nucleotides, the CDR3 is TGTGCCAGCAGTCACGACCCGGGCCACGAGCAGAACTTC.

In the case of this clonotype: Possible read error: a much larger clone is one base away. V and J are TRBV7-9 and TRBJ1-1; D unresolved. Germline CDR1 and CDR2: SEHNR and FQNEAQ (reference sequence). The CDR3 runs 11 residues. Trimming pared 5 bases from V and 10 bases from J, leaving 11 bases between. CDR3 sequence: CASSHDPGAFF. CDR3 nucleotides: TGTGCCAGCAGCCACGACCCTGGAGCTTTCTTT.

This clonotype appeared many times. V usage is TRBV19 and J usage is TRBJ2-2, with 7 bases matching TRBD1. Trimming took 5 bases from V and 4 from J; bases not matched to a gene: 10. CDR3 length: 16 amino acids. Germline CDR1 is LNHDA and CDR2 is SQIVND (reference sequence). The CDR3 loop is CASSPHRGWSTGELFF. In DNA form, the CDR3 reads TGTGCCAGTAGTCCCCACAGGGGTTGGAGCACCGGGGAGCTGTTTTTT. The full variable domain, completed using reference TRBV19 and TRBJ2-2, is DGGITQSPKYLFRKEGQNVTLSCEQNLNHDAMYWYRQDPGQGLRLIYYSQIVNDFQKGDIAEGYSVSREKKESFPLTVTSAQKNPTAFYLCASSPHRGWSTGELFFGEGSRLTVL.

This rearrangement joins TRBV14 to TRBJ2-7, with 11 bases fitting TRBD2. The V and J ends lost 0 bases and 3 bases, in that order; junction bases with no gene match: 10. This CDR3 is 18 amino acids long. Germline V CDR1 and CDR2: SGHDN, FVKESK. The CDR3: CASSQDALAGGENYEQYF. CDR3 nucleotides: TGTGCCAGCAGCCAAGATGCCCTAGCGGGGGGTGAGAACTACGAGCAGTACTTC.

V is TRBV29-1 and J is TRBJ2-1; D is possibly TRBD1 (5 bases). Trimming stripped 1 base from V and 0 bases from J, with 10 bases between. This CDR3 has 15 amino acids. The germline gives CDR1 SQVTM, CDR2 ANQGSEA. CDR3 in DNA: TGCAGCGTTGAAGGGGGCCAAAGCTCCTACAATGAGCAGTTCTTC. Translation gives CSVEGGQSSYNEQFF.

This clonotype was observed a handful of times. The chain links TRBV4-3 to TRBJ2-1, with 9 bases matching TRBD1. Germline CDR1 is LGHNA and CDR2 is YSLEER. V was pared by 2 bases and J by 6 bases, with 11 bases of the junction left unmatched. The CDR3 spans 17 residues. CDR3 coding DNA: TGCGCCAGCAGCCAAAACAGGGGGCTACGTAAGGCCAATGAGCAGTTCTTC. Translation gives CASSQNRGLRKANEQFF.

Written as DNA, the CDR3 is TGTGCCTGGACCACCGAGACTAGCGGGATCAATGAGCAGTTCTTC. It codes for CAWTTETSGINEQFF. J is TRBJ2-1 and V is TRBV30, with 11 nucleotides matching TRBD2. Unmatched junction bases numbered 8, after V lost 4 bases and J lost 6 bases. This CDR3 is built from 15 residues. Germline V gene lookup returns CDR1 GTSNPN and CDR2 SVGIG (reference sequence).

The chain links TRBV24-1 to TRBJ2-2; D is uncertain. The V end lost 6 bases, the J end lost 0 bases, and 7 bases lay between the germline ends. The CDR3 has 14 residues. Germline values: CDR1 KGHDR, CDR2 SFDVKD. CDR3 DNA: TGTGCCACCAGTTCAGCAGCGAACACCGGGGAGCTGTTTTTT. It translates to CATSSAANTGELFF.

Concerning this clonotype: A much larger clone sits a single nucleotide away, making a read error possible. V usage is TRBV29-1 and J usage is TRBJ2-5, with D uncertain. The germline V gene encodes CDR1 SQVTM and CDR2 ANQGSEA. The CDR3 has 10 amino acids. V lost 6 bases and J lost 4, with 6 bases in between. The CDR3 sequence: CSVSAETQYF. CDR3 nucleotide sequence: TGCAGCGTGTCAGCAGAGACCCAGTACTTC.

The rearrangement uses TRBV30 and TRBJ2-5, with 7 nucleotides matching TRBD1. CDR1 is GTSNPN, CDR2 SVGIG, per germline (reference sequence). With 0 bases clipped from V and 3 bases from J, the junction kept 4 bases outside the gene matches. The CDR3 is 14 amino acids. The DNA for the CDR3 is TGTGCCTGGAGTGTACGCACAGGGGAAGAGACCCAGTACTTC. Residues: CAWSVRTGEETQYF.

This chain uses TRBV3-1 with TRBJ2-7, with D possibly called TRBD1 or TRBD2 (5 bases each). Germline values: CDR1 LGHDT, CDR2 YNNKEL (reference sequence). The CDR3 contains 17 residues. The V and J ends lost 3 bases and 2 bases respectively, with 20 bases between them. This CDR3 reads CASSHPMTGRGPYEQYF. The CDR3 coding sequence is TGTGCCAGCAGCCATCCAATGACTGGACGGGGCCCCTACGAGCAGTACTTC.

Concerning this clonotype itself: The CDR3 does not close with the conserved phenylalanine or tryptophan, likely indicating a read error. The CDR3 DNA reads as TGCGCCAGCAGCCAAGTTGTAGGGACCGGGGAGCTGTTTCTT. It specifies CASSQVVGTGELFL. The V and J genes are TRBV4-3 and TRBJ2-2; D is undetermined. Trimming removed 1 base from V and 5 bases from J, with 8 bases in between. Germline-derived CDR1 and CDR2 are LGHNA and YSLEER. This CDR3 contains 14 residues.

The chain joins TRBV12-3 or TRBV12-4 to TRBJ2-5; D possibly uses TRBD1 or TRBD2 (6 bases each). V gave up 0 bases and J gave up 1 base, with 12 bases separating them. This CDR3 has 16 amino acids. CDR3 amino acids: CASSLAGGAIQETQYF. CDR3 nucleotides: TGTGCCAGCAGTTTAGCCGGGGGCGCAATCCAAGAGACCCAGTACTTC.

Of note for this clonotype: This may be a read error, as it is one base from a much larger clone. The chain carries TRBV19 and TRBJ1-5; D gene unclear. Germline V lookup: CDR1 LNHDA, CDR2 SQIVND (reference sequence). The CDR3 sequence is 15 residues long. The CDR3 region has the DNA TGTGCCTGTAGTAGTGGCGAGCGGAGCAATCAGCCCCAGCATTTT. It yields the protein CACSSGERSNQPQHF.

On this clonotype itself: This may come from a read error, since a much larger clone is one base off. This sequence joins TRBV4-3 and TRBJ1-3; possibly TRBD1 for D (5 bases). Trimming cost V 0 bases and J 5 bases, with 11 bases left between them. Looked up from germline, CDR1 is LGHNA and CDR2 is YSLEER. This CDR3 region has 15 residues. In DNA form, the CDR3 reads TGCGCCAGCAGCCAAGATAGGTCAGGGAGAAACACCATATATTTT. Its protein is CASSQDRSGRNTIYF.

This clonotype was counted only a few times. This sequence joins TRBV28 and TRBJ1-1; D not certain. V dropped 7 bases and J dropped 1 base, with 13 bases sitting between them. Germline-derived CDR1 and CDR2 are MDHEN and SYDVKM. The CDR3 has 14 amino acids. CDR3 in amino acids: CASTLGLSNTEAFF. The CDR3 nucleotides read TGTGCCAGCACCCTCGGGCTATCGAACACTGAAGCTTTCTTT.

V usage is TRBV7-8 and J usage is TRBJ2-7; D is unclear. Per germline, CDR1 SGHVS and CDR2 FQNEAQ. The CDR3 loop spans 15 amino acids. V gave up 5 bases and J gave up 2 bases, with 16 bases separating them. CDR3 loop: CASSIILTPTYEQYF. CDR3 nucleotides: TGTGCCAGCAGCATTATCCTGACACCCACCTACGAGCAGTACTTC.

This chain uses TRBV30 with TRBJ2-1; no definite D call. CDR3 length: 17 amino acids. Germline V gives CDR1 GTSNPN, CDR2 SVGIG (reference sequence). The ends were cut back, 0 bases at V and 3 bases at J, with 18 bases in the middle. The CDR3 is CAWSVGGQADLYNEQFF. Here the CDR3 DNA reads TGTGCCTGGAGTGTGGGTGGGCAGGCAGACCTCTACAATGAGCAGTTCTTC.